The source of this T cell receptor beta chain is a study of beta chain features in type 1 diabetes. Study as a whole: Sorted cells numbering around 100,000,000 were examined across all samples.

The CDR3 extends over 15 amino acids. Germline V CDR1 and CDR2: SNHLY, FYNNEI. V was shortened by 6 bases and J by 0 bases, with 13 bases between the two germline ends. Every sorted population was more than 98% pure. Note on this clone: Its target is not known.

Study-level points and caveats: In all four CD4+ subsets, TCRB CDR3 length was significantly, moderately reduced in type 1 diabetes.

Of the isolated RNA, all was reverse transcribed, and so the sequenced material was expressed TCRB transcripts. Only in-frame clones appear in the TCRdb table, and some are missing; sequencing was by immunoSEQ multiplex PCR. This sample carries 200,000 to 250,000 clones, roughly a tenth of them seen once, and the ten largest clones take about 1.2%. The specimen was central memory CD4+ T cells from blood. The clonotype comes from a man between 18 and 35 years old in good health. The chain links TRBV2 to TRBJ2-3; possibly TRBD1 for D (6 bases). CDR3 coding DNA: TGTGCCAGCAGGGAACAGGGTCCTAGCACAGATACGCAGTATTTT. Translation gives CASREQGPSTDTQYF.